Given below is one TCR beta chain in context. The data are from a study of T cells in Graves' hyperthyroidism and ophthalmopathy. The investigators amplified TCR beta CDR3 regions from RNA transcripts. The HTBI set primed first-round TCR CDR3 RT-PCR. TCRdb redid the calling of the multiplex PCR reads with MiXCR, one entry per CDR3 protein. Of 340,000 or so distinct CDR3 sequences in the sample, about 20% are singletons; the top ten hold approximately 49%. Trimming left V 1 base short and J 7 bases short, with 16 bases between. Germline V CDR1 and CDR2: MGHRA, YSYEKL. The CDR3 is 16 residues long. The chain combines TRBV4-1 with TRBJ2-2; a weak D match, TRBD2 (6 bases). What was sequenced was blood. This receptor was obtained from a woman in her forties or fifties with Graves' hyperthyroidism. The CDR3: CASSQGWRDGSGELFF. Here the CDR3 DNA reads TGCGCCAGCAGCCAAGGCTGGAGGGACGGGAGCGGGGAGCTGTTTTTT.